Below, 9 T cell receptor beta chains from the same sample are listed, as sequenced in a study of T cells after yellow fever vaccination. TCRdb analysed the 5' RACE reads with MiXCR anew, one entry per CDR3 protein. Of some 350,000 distinct CDR3 sequences in the sample, about 4% were seen once. The source material was PBMCs, sampled 5 days after the yellow fever booster vaccination. The receptors originated from a man in his late teens or twenties who received the YFV17D yellow fever vaccine.

This clonotype was observed a few times. V is TRBV6-5 and J is TRBJ2-1, with D possibly matching TRBD2 (6 bases). The ends were cut back, 8 bases at V and 5 bases at J, with 16 bases in the middle. CDR1 MNHEY and CDR2 SVGAGI come from the germline V gene. There are 14 residues in the CDR3. In nucleotides, the CDR3 is TGTGCCAGCGGAACGCGGGACCACCACAATGAGCAGTTCTTC. Encoded protein: CASGTRDHHNEQFF.

This clonotype was picked up a small number of times. The J gene is TRBJ1-6, the V gene TRBV30; D unresolved. V gave up 2 bases and J gave up 7 bases, with 9 bases separating them. This CDR3 comprises 13 residues. Germline CDR1 is GTSNPN and CDR2 is SVGIG (reference sequence). The CDR3 nucleotides read TGTGCCTGGAGTAAGGGTCGGAATTCACCCCTCCACTTT. Protein: CAWSKGRNSPLHF.

The chain couples TRBV5-5 to TRBJ1-1; D perhaps matches TRBD1 (6 bases). The V gene lost 0 bases and the J gene lost 6 bases, with 12 bases spanning the gap. Germline V gene lookup returns CDR1 SGHKS and CDR2 YYEKEE (reference sequence). CDR3 size: 14 residues. CDR3 sequence (DNA): TGTGCCAGCAGCTTGGTTCCGGGGGCCGCTGAAGCTTTCTTT. It is translated as CASSLVPGAAEAFF. The full variable domain, its missing parts supplied by reference TRBV5-5 and TRBJ1-1, is DAGVTQSPTHLIKTRGQQVTLRCSPISGHKSVSWYQQVLGQGPQFIFQYYEKEERGRGNFPDRFSARQFPNYSSELNVNALLLGDSALYLCASSLVPGAAEAFFGQGTRLTVV.

This clonotype has only a few counts. V usage is TRBV29-1 and J usage is TRBJ1-1; D ambiguous. Germline CDR1 reads SQVTM; CDR2 reads ANQGSEA. This CDR3 spans 14 amino acids. The V end was cut by 4 bases, the J end by 1 base, with 13 bases between. CDR3 DNA sequence: TGCAGCGTTGTGAGAGGAATCAGGAACACTGAAGCTTTCTTT. This sequence encodes CSVVRGIRNTEAFF.

This clonotype was seen repeatedly, ten times or more. The chain links TRBV29-1 to TRBJ2-3; 12 nucleotides line up with TRBD1. V trimming: 4 bases; J trimming: 6 bases; junction bases outside the gene matches: 8. The CDR3 consists of 15 residues. Germline lookup yields CDR1 SQVTM and CDR2 ANQGSEA. Written as DNA, the CDR3 is TGCAGCGTTGCCTTCGGGACAGGGGGCCCGGATACGCAGTATTTT. It translates to CSVAFGTGGPDTQYF.

The table lists this clonotype with a few counts. This chain connects TRBV20-1 to TRBJ1-5; D perhaps matches TRBD1 (6 bases). V was clipped by 3 bases and J by 5 bases, with 8 bases between them. CDR3 size: 12 residues. CDR1 is DFQATT, CDR2 SNEGSKA, per germline (reference sequence). CDR3 loop: CSARRGDQPQHF. CDR3 DNA: TGCAGTGCTAGGAGGGGGGATCAGCCCCAGCATTTT.

This clonotype was counted many times. The chain recombines TRBV2 with TRBJ2-2; 7 bases fit TRBD1. The CDR3 has 14 amino acids. The germline gives CDR1 SNHLY, CDR2 FYNNEI. J lost 6 bases, V lost 7 bases, and 8 bases had no gene match. CDR3 region: CASIQDRWSGELFF. CDR3 coding DNA: TGTGCCAGCATCCAGGACAGGTGGTCCGGGGAGCTGTTTTTT.

As regards this clonotype: This may be a read error: a much more frequent sequence differs by one nucleotide. This chain connects TRBV5-1 to TRBJ2-5; no definite D call. Germline V gene lookup returns CDR1 SGHRS and CDR2 YFSETQ. V lost 0 bases and J lost 0, with 6 bases in between. The CDR3 is made up of 14 amino acids. CDR3 DNA sequence: TGCGCCAGCAGCTTGGATTACAACCAAGAGACCCAGTACTTC. This sequence encodes CASSLDYNQETQYF.

The genes are TRBV28 and TRBJ1-1, with D uncertain. CDR1 and CDR2 from the germline V gene are MDHEN and SYDVKM. V was trimmed by 1 base and J by 1 base, leaving 7 bases between them. This CDR3 has 14 amino acids. As DNA, the CDR3 is TGTGCCAGCAGTTTATACGCCCGGAACACTGAAGCTTTCTTT. It encodes CASSLYARNTEAFF. The full variable domain, rest sourced from reference TRBV28 and TRBJ1-1, is DVKVTQSSRYLVKRTGEKVFLECVQDMDHENMFWYRQDPGLGLRLIYFSYDVKMKEKGDIPEGYSVSREKKERFSLILESASTNQTSMYLCASSLYARNTEAFFGQGTRLTVV.